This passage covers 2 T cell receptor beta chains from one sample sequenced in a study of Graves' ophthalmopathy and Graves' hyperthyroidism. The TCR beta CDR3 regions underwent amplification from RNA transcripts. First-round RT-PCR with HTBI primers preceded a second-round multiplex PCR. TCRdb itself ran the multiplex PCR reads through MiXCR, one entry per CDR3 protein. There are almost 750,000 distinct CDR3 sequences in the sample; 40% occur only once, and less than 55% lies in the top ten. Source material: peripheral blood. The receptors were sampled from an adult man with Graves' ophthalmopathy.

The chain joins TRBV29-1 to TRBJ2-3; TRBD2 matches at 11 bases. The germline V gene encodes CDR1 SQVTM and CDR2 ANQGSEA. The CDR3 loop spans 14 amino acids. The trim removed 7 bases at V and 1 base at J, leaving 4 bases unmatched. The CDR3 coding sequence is TGCAGCGCGCTACTAGCGGGAGGCACAGATACGCAGTATTTT. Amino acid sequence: CSALLAGGTDTQYF.

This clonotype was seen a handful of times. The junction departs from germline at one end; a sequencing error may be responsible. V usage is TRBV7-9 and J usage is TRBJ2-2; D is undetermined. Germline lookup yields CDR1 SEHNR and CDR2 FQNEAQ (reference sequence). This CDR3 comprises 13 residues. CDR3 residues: CASSHLIAGELFF. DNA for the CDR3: TGCGCCAGCAGCCACCTAATCGCCGGGGAGCTGTTTTTT. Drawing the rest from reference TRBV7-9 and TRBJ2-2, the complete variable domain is DTGVSQNPRHKITKRGQNVTFRCDPISEHNRLYWYRQTLGQGPEFLTYFQNEAQLEKSRLLSDRFSAERPKGSFSTLEIQRTEQGDSAMYLCASSHLIAGELFFGEGSRLTVL.